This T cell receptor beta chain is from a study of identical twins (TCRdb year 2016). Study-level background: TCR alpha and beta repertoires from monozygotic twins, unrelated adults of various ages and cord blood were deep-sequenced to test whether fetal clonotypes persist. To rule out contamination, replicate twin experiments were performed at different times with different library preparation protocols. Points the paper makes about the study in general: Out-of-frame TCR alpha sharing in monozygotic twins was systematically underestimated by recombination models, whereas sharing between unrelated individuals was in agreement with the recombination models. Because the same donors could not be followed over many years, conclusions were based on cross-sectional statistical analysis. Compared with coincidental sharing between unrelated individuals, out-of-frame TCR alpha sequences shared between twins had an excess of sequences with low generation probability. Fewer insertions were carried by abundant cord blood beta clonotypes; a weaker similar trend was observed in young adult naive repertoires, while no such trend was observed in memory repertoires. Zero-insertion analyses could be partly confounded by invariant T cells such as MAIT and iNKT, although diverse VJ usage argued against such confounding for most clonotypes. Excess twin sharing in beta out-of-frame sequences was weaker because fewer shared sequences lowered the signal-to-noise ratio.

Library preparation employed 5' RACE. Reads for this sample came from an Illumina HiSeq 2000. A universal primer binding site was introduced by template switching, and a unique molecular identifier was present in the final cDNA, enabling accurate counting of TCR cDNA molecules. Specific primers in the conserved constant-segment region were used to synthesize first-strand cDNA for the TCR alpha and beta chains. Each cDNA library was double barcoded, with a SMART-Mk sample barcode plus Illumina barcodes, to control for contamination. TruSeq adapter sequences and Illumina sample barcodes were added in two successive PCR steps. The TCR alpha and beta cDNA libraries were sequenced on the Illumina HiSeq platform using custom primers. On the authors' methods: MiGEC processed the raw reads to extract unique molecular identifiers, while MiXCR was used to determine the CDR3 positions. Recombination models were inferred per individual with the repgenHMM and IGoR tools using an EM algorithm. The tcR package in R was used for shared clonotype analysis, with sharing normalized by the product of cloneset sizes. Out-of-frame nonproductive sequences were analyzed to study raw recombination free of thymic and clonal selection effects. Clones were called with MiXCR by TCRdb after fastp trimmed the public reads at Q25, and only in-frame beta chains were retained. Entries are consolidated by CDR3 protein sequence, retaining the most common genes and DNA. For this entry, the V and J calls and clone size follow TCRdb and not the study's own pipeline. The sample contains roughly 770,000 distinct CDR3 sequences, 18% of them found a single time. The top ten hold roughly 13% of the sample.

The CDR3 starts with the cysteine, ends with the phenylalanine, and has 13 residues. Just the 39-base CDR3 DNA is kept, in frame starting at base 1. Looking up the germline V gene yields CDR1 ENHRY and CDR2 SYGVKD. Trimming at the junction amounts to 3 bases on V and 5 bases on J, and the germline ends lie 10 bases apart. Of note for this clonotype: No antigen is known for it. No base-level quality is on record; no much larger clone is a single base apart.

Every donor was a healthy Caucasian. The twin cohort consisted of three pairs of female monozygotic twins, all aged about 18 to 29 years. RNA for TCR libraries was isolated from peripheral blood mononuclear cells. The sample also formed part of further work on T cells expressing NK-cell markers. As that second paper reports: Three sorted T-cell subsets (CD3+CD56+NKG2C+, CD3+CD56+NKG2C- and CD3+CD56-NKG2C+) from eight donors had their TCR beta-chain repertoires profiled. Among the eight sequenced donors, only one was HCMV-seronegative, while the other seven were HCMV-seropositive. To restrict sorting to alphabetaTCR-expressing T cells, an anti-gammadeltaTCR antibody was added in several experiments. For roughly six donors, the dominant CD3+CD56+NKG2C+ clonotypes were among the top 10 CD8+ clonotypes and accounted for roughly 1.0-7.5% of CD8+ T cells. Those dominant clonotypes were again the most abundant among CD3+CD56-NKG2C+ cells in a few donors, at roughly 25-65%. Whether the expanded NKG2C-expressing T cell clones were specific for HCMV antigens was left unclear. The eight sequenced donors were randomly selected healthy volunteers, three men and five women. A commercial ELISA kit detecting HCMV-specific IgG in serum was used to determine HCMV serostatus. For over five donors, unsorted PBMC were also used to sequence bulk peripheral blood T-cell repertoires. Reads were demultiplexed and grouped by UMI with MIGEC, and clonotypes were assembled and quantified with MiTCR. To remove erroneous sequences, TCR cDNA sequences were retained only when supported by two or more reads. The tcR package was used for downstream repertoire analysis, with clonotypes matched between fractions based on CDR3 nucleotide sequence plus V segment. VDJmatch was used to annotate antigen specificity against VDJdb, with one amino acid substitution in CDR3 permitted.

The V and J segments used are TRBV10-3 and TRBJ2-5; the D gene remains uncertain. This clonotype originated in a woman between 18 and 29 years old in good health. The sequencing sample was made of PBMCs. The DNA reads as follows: TGTGCCATCAGTGAAACTGAGTGGGAGACCCAGTACTTC. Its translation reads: CAISETEWETQYF.